This TCR beta chain originates from a study of T cell clonality in common variable immunodeficiency. Study outcomes and limitations: Shared TCRbeta clones were fewer between CVID subjects than controls.

This clone was recorded at least ten times. Antigen unknown. Read data end 3 residues before the CDR3 end; the end is taken from the germline J gene. Germline values: CDR1 GTSNPN, CDR2 SVGIG (reference sequence). The CDR3 consists of 16 residues. The ends lost 4 bases at V and 0 bases at J; junction bases unmatched: 4. The repertoire was sequenced with immunoSEQ multiplex PCR; TCRdb's copy has only in-frame clones and lacks some. The sample yields roughly 42,000 clones, without any singletons. The TCR comes from a person aged 18 to 75 in good health. The rearrangement joins TRBV30 to TRBJ1-6; TRBD1 agrees at 9 bases. Sequenced sample: peripheral blood mononuclear cells. CDR3 sequence reads: CAWIATGGSYNSPLHF. CDR3 DNA, as far as it was read: TGTGCCTGGATCGCGACAGGGGGCTCCTATAATTCACCC.